The clone carrying this T cell receptor (beta chain) showed up many times. Noted time point: before trial treatment. Eligibility was restricted to patients presenting with advanced solid tumors that lacked tumor-infiltrating lymphocytes. This sample was included in a study of low-dose radiotherapy and immunotherapy resistance in tumors. Study information: The schedule for Cohort 2 used 1 Gy per fraction every two weeks, which added up to 13 Gy over 26 weeks. Intravenous administration to patients comprised nivolumab at 240 mg every two weeks and ipilimumab at 1 mg/kg every six weeks.

TRAV- and TRBV-specific primers were used for first-strand cDNA, which covered alpha and beta chains. A roughly 22-cycle PCR with a constant-region primer and V-primer adapter amplified TCRs. TCRdb processed the reads anew with MiXCR; each CDR3 protein has one entry. The sample gives nearly 95,000 distinct CDR3 sequences, 8% to 10% of which show up once; 0.95% to 1.3% is in the top ten. The CDR3 length is 16 residues. Germline V gene lookup returns CDR1 SGHVS and CDR2 FNYEAQ. V shed 5 bases, J shed 2 bases, and the junction held 10 bases outside the gene matches. Sequencing was performed on PBMCs, taken before treatment. This chain connects TRBV7-6 to TRBJ1-2; 8 bases are a match to TRBD1. The TCR comes from a male donor with prostate cancer. CDR3 coding DNA: TGTGCCAGCAGCCCCCTTTACAGGGGGGAGAACTATGGCTACACCTTC. Amino acid sequence: CASSPLYRGENYGYTF.